This T cell receptor (beta chain) was captured in a study of blood T cells in healthy people across ages. The study recruited healthy Caucasian donors from Russia who were aged roughly 6 to 95. Primed by a sample-barcoded 5' primer and a J-beta primer mix, a second PCR proceeded for 7 to 11 cycles. Unique molecular identifiers of 12 random nucleotides labeled each cDNA. MiXCR, applied by TCRdb to the 5' RACE reads, yields one record per CDR3 protein. This table holds roughly 800,000 distinct CDR3 sequences, 20% to 25% found once. These data also formed part of another study, on T cells of mothers and their children.

This receptor was taken from a boy younger than 18 in good health. The material sequenced was blood.

Here the CDR3 reads CASSITGRAPDTQYF. CDR3 DNA sequence: TGTGCCAGCAGCATAACTGGGCGGGCCCCAGATACGCAGTATTTT. The J gene is TRBJ2-3, the V gene TRBV21-1; the D call of TRBD2 is as the table states it, not checked on the DNA. TRBV21-1 is deemed a pseudogene. CDR3 size: 15 residues.